The rows below give T cell receptor beta chains drawn from one sample of a study of cytomegalovirus exposure and HLA in healthy donors. Produced via immunoSEQ multiplex PCR; TCRdb's table is partial and in-frame only. The repertoire holds 200,000 to 300,000 clones, 75% to 90% seen once, with 1.2% in the top ten. The specimen sequenced was PBMCs. These receptors were collected from a woman aged 25 to 39 in good health and CMV-seropositive. CDR3s include the opening cysteine and the closing phenylalanine or tryptophan. A D gene is named only where the DNA matches it firmly. Only part of the rows carry a size: once, few, many, or a class if the clone is expanded.

size | D | J | V | DNA | CDR3
few | TRBD2 | TRBJ2-2 | TRBV19 | TGTGCCAGTACCCATCTCGGGGAGGGTAACGGGGAGCTGTTTTTT | CASTHLGEGNGELFF
. | TRBD2 | TRBJ2-1 | TRBV6-1 | TGTGCCAGCAGTCGGCTAGCGGGAGGCAATGAGCAGTTCTTC | CASSRLAGGNEQFF
. | . | TRBJ1-5 | TRBV6-1 | TGTGCCAGCAGTGTCCAGTATAGCAATCAGCCCCAGCATTTT | CASSVQYSNQPQHF
. | TRBD2 | TRBJ2-7 | TRBV5-5 | TGTGCCAGCAGCTTGGTTCTAGCGGGGCAGACCTACGAGCAGTACTTC | CASSLVLAGQTYEQYF
once | . | TRBJ1-2 | TRBV4-1 | TGCGCCAGCAGCCAAGTGGGAACAGGTACGAGAAACTATGGCTACACCTTC | CASSQVGTGTRNYGYTF
. | . | TRBJ1-2 | TRBV6-5 | TGTGCCAGCAGGGGACTGATAAACTATGGCTACACCTTC | CASRGLINYGYTF
. | TRBD2 | TRBJ2-5 | TRBV5-4 | TGTGCCAGCAAAAATCCTAGCGGAAATCAAGAGACCCAGTACTTC | CASKNPSGNQETQYF
. | . | TRBJ2-7 | TRBV2 | TGTGCCAGCAGTGCCTCCGCCAGGACCTACGAGCAGTACTTC | CASSASARTYEQYF
. | . | TRBJ1-3 | TRBV6-4 | TGTGCCAGCAGTGCCGGGATTGGAAACACCATATATTTT | CASSAGIGNTIYF
. | TRBD2 | TRBJ2-7 | TRBV27 | TGTGCCAGCAGTGTGACTAGCGGGTGGTCGTACGAGCAGTACTTC | CASSVTSGWSYEQYF
once | . | TRBJ1-1 | TRBV9 | TGTGCCAGCAGCGTCGGGGCTGAAGCTTTCTTT | CASSVGAEAFF
. | TRBD2 | TRBJ2-4 | TRBV29-1 | TGCAGCGCCTGGGCTAGCGGGATGAACATTCAGTACTTC | CSAWASGMNIQYF
. | . | TRBJ2-5 | TRBV4-1 | TGCGCCAGCAGCCAAGTGGGACTGGGGGAGACCCAGTACTTC | CASSQVGLGETQYF
. | . | TRBJ1-2 | TRBV7-8 | TGTGCCAGCAGCTCCGGTAGCTATGGCTACACCTTC | CASSSGSYGYTF
. | . | TRBJ2-7 | TRBV10-2 | TGCGCCAGCCGGGGTTACGAGCAGTACTTC | CASRGYEQYF
. | TRBD2 | TRBJ2-1 | TRBV6-1 | TGTGCCAGCATGTCTAGCGGGACGAATGAGCAGTTCTTC | CASMSSGTNEQFF
. | . | TRBJ1-2 | TRBV5-6 | TGTGCCAGCAGCCTTCCGGAACAGAGCTATGGCTACACCTTC | CASSLPEQSYGYTF
. | . | TRBJ1-2 | TRBV16 | TGTGCCAGCAGCCAATCGGGGGGTAATGGCTACACCTTC | CASSQSGGNGYTF
. | TRBD1 | TRBJ1-2 | TRBV30 | TGTGCCTGGAGTGCGAAGGGGGGACAGGGGATATGGGGCTACACCTTC | CAWSAKGGQGIWGYTF
. | . | TRBJ1-1 | TRBV10-3 | TGTGCCACGCAAACGGGGGGCTGGAACACTGAAGCTTTCTTT | CATQTGGWNTEAFF
. | TRBD1 | TRBJ2-3 | TRBV6-1 | TGTGCCAGCCGCCGATCCGGACAGGGAACAGATACGCAGTATTTT | CASRRSGQGTDTQYF
. | TRBD2 | TRBJ2-7 | TRBV7-2 | TGTGCCAGCAGCGGGAGGGTTTTGTCCTACGAGCAGTACTTC | CASSGRVLSYEQYF
. | TRBD1 | TRBJ1-1 | TRBV5-1 | TGCGCCAGCAGCTTCGCAGGGGGGTTTGACACTGAAGCTTTCTTT | CASSFAGGFDTEAFF
. | . | TRBJ2-2 | TRBV15 | TGTGCCACCAGCAGAGATATGCGGAGCAACACCGGGGAGCTGTTTTTT | CATSRDMRSNTGELFF
. | . | TRBJ1-5 | TRBV2 | TGTGCCAGCGCCCCACGGGGGGAAGGCAATCAGCCCCAGCATTTT | CASAPRGEGNQPQHF
once | TRBD2 | TRBJ2-1 | TRBV5-4 | TGTGCCAGCAGCTTCTCAAAAACGGGACTAGCGGGAGTTGGCGCCAATGAGCAGTTCTTC | CASSFSKTGLAGVGANEQFF
many | . | TRBJ2-7 | TRBV5-5 | TGTGCCAGCAGCTTATACGGCTCCTACGAGCAGTACTTC | CASSLYGSYEQYF
few | TRBD1 | TRBJ2-1 | TRBV10-3 | TGTGCCACACAGGCAGGGGGCGCTTACAATGAGCAGTTCTTC | CATQAGGAYNEQFF
. | . | TRBJ1-2 | TRBV2 | TGTGCCAGCAGTGATAACAGAAAAAGTGGCTACACCTTC | CASSDNRKSGYTF
once | . | TRBJ2-7 | TRBV6-1 | TGTGCCAGCAGCCCAGGGTCCTTCTACGAGCAGTACTTC | CASSPGSFYEQYF
. | TRBD2 | TRBJ2-5 | TRBV5-4 | TGTGCCAGCAGCGACACTAGCGGACTACGTTATACCCAGTACTTC | CASSDTSGLRYTQYF
. | . | TRBJ1-1 | TRBV5-1 | TGCGCCAGCAGCTTGGTATTCGGGGTTGGAGCTTTCTTT | CASSLVFGVGAFF
. | . | TRBJ2-7 | TRBV5-4 | TGTGCCAGCAGCTTGGCCGGGAGTAAGGGCTACGAGCAGTACTTC | CASSLAGSKGYEQYF
. | TRBD2 | TRBJ2-7 | TRBV7-9 | TGTGCCAGCAGCTCCGGGACTAGCGGGAGGGCAAGCCCCTACGAGCAGTACTTC | CASSSGTSGRASPYEQYF
. | . | TRBJ2-3 | TRBV10-2 | TGCGCCAGCATCCGCGGACATTTTTCCACAGATACGCAGTATTTT | CASIRGHFSTDTQYF
once | . | TRBJ2-2 | TRBV9 | TGTGCCAGCAGCGTAGTCGGGGGTAGTGGGAGTGGTCCCGGGGAGCTGTTTTTT | CASSVVGGSGSGPGELFF
. | . | TRBJ2-7 | TRBV7-2 | TGTGCCAGCAGTCCCCGGGGGGCGAGGGGGGGCGGCGAGCAGTACTTC | CASSPRGARGGGEQYF
. | . | TRBJ2-1 | TRBV5-1 | TGCGCCAGCAGCCCACAGACTATAGTTGGGAATGAGCAGTTCTTC | CASSPQTIVGNEQFF
. | . | TRBJ2-7 | TRBV7-8 | TGTGCCAGCTCTTTGGGGCAGGGCATCTACGAGCAGTACTTC | CASSLGQGIYEQYF
. | . | TRBJ2-1 | TRBV6-1 | TGTGCCAGCAAATTGGCCAAAACGCACAATGAGCAGTTCTTC | CASKLAKTHNEQFF
. | TRBD1 | TRBJ2-3 | TRBV10-3 | TGTGCCATCAGTGAGCAACCGGGACAGGGGGCGCGGGCCCTCACAGATACGCAGTATTTT | CAISEQPGQGARALTDTQYF
. | . | TRBJ2-5 | TRBV27 | TGTGCCAGCAGTTTGGCCGGGGTCCAAGAGACCCAGTACTTC | CASSLAGVQETQYF
. | . | TRBJ1-5 | TRBV6-6 | TGTGCCAGCAGCTCAGGGTGGTTACAGCCCCAGCATTTT | CASSSGWLQPQHF
. | . | TRBJ2-1 | TRBV30 | TGTGCCTGGAGTGAGGGGGGACTACCCTACAATGAGCAGTTCTTC | CAWSEGGLPYNEQFF
. | . | TRBJ1-1 | TRBV4-1 | TGCGCCAGCAGCCAAGCGCAACAGGGTACTGAAGCTTTCTTT | CASSQAQQGTEAFF
. | . | TRBJ2-5 | TRBV9 | TGTGCCAGCCAGCCTTCGACTAGTCTTCAAGAGACCCAGTACTTC | CASQPSTSLQETQYF
. | . | TRBJ2-1 | TRBV6-5 | TGTGCCAGCAGTTACGGGGGGGGCGATGAGCAGTTCTTC | CASSYGGGDEQFF
. | . | TRBJ1-4 | TRBV28 | TGTGCCAGCAGTTTACAGGGTGCAACTAATGAAAAACTGTTTTTT | CASSLQGATNEKLFF
. | . | TRBJ2-2 | TRBV6-1 | TGTGCCAGCAGTGAAATGATAGCGAGTTTCGGGGAGCTGTTTTTT | CASSEMIASFGELFF
. | TRBD1 | TRBJ1-5 | TRBV7-9 | TGTGCCAGCAGCTGGGCGGTGGGACAGTTTGCGGAGCCCCAGCATTTT | CASSWAVGQFAEPQHF
. | . | TRBJ2-7 | TRBV4-2 | TGTGCCAGCAGCCAGAAGGGGGAGGGCCCCTACGAGCAGTACTTC | CASSQKGEGPYEQYF
. | . | TRBJ2-1 | TRBV11-3 | TGTGCCAGCAGCTTAGGGGGCGCATCCTACAATGAGCAGTTCTTC | CASSLGGASYNEQFF
. | TRBD2 | TRBJ2-1 | TRBV7-6 | TGTGCCAGCAGCCCTATAGCGGGATACGGAGAGCAGTTCTTC | CASSPIAGYGEQFF